This T cell receptor beta chain was captured in a study of blood T cell repertoires in COVID-19. Using immunoSEQ multiplex PCR, the repertoire was profiled, and TCRdb retains in-frame clones only, with some absent. The table records approximately 100,000 clones, over 75% of them present only once. Unmatched junction bases numbered 12, after V lost 4 bases and J lost 2 bases. The CDR3 is 17 amino acids. Germline V gene sequence: CDR1 SGDLS, CDR2 YYNGEE. The origin of this receptor is a woman in her forties or fifties with acute or convalescent COVID-19. What was sequenced was peripheral blood. V usage is TRBV9 and J usage is TRBJ2-7, with 10 bases fitting TRBD1. Written as DNA, the CDR3 is TGTGCCAGCAGCTCAAGACAGGGGGCTGGGGGCCCCTACGAGCAGTACTTC. It yields the protein CASSSRQGAGGPYEQYF.